A single sample gave rise to the 25 T cell receptor beta chains below, sequenced in a study of yellow fever vaccine responses in identical twins. TCRdb used MiXCR to reprocess the RT-PCR reads, holding one entry per CDR3 protein. The sample holds under 1,300 distinct CDR3 sequences; 70% to 80% are singletons and the top ten take roughly 28%. This sample comprised T cells from blood (PBMCs), unsorted or a sorted subset (not recorded which), obtained before or after yellow fever vaccination (not recorded which). The receptors were sampled from a female donor who received the yellow fever vaccine.

This clonotype has just one count. The chain is built from TRBV4-3 and TRBJ2-3; D call uncertain. The CDR3 is 15 residues long. The germline V gene encodes CDR1 LGHNA and CDR2 YSLEER. V was clipped by 0 bases and J by 4 bases, with 11 bases between them. The CDR3 DNA reads as TGCGCCAGCAGCCAAGACGGGCAGGCGGCAGATACGCAGTATTTT. Its translation is CASSQDGQAADTQYF.

The V and J genes are TRBV15 and TRBJ2-3, with TRBD2 matching over 9 bases. Losses at the gene ends were 3 bases for V and 3 bases for J; bases not matched to a gene: 4. Germline V CDR1 and CDR2: LNHNV, YYDKDF (reference sequence). The CDR3 runs to 15 residues. CDR3 loop: CATSRRTSETDTQYF. The CDR3 DNA reads TGTGCCACCAGCAGGAGGACTAGCGAGACAGATACGCAGTATTTT. Based on the CDR3 plus reference TRBV15 and TRBJ2-3, the full variable domain is DAMVIQNPRYQVTQFGKPVTLSCSQTLNHNVMYWYQQKSSQAPKLLFHYYDKDFNNEADTPDNFQSRRPNTSFCFLDIRSPGLGDTAMYLCATSRRTSETDTQYFGPGTRLTVL.

This chain connects TRBV18 to TRBJ1-1; D possibly corresponds to TRBD1 (5 bases). This CDR3 region has 15 residues. Germline-derived CDR1 and CDR2 are KGHSH and LQKENI. V lost 3 bases and J 0 bases, leaving 11 bases between the germline ends. The CDR3 reads CASSPRQIMNTEAFF. CDR3 coding DNA: TGTGCCAGCTCACCCCGACAGATCATGAACACTGAAGCTTTCTTT.

This chain links TRBV12-3 or TRBV12-4 with TRBJ2-3, with TRBD1 matching over 8 bases. V lost 5 bases and J lost 2; bases outside the gene matches: 3. The length of the CDR3 is 14 residues. CDR3 bases: TGTGCCAGCAGTAGACAGGGGCTCACAGATACGCAGTATTTT. Its protein is CASSRQGLTDTQYF.

The table lists this clonotype with a count of one. Written as DNA, the CDR3 is TGTGCCAGCAGTGAATCCGGACAGCCTTACGATGGCTACACCTTC. It translates to CASSESGQPYDGYTF. The V and J genes are TRBV25-1 and TRBJ1-2; tentatively, D is TRBD1 (6 bases). V lost 1 base to trimming and J lost 6 bases, with 15 bases between them. The CDR3 has 15 amino acids. CDR1 and CDR2 from the germline V gene are MGHDK and SYGVNS.

The V call is TRBV6-1, the J call TRBJ1-3; D is unclear. V dropped 6 bases and J dropped 0 bases, with 12 bases sitting between them. The CDR3 spans 15 residues. Germline V gives CDR1 MNHNS, CDR2 SASEGT. DNA for the CDR3: TGTGCCAGCAGGACAAACAAGAGCTCTGGAAACACCATATATTTT. As protein: CASRTNKSSGNTIYF.

This chain joins TRBV4-2 and TRBJ1-1; D perhaps matches TRBD1 (5 bases). V lost 7 bases and J lost 1, with 13 bases in between. CDR3 length equals 14 residues. Germline loops: CDR1 LGHNA, CDR2 YNFKEQ. CDR3 in amino acids: CASTPGRANTEAFF. CDR3 sequence (DNA): TGTGCCAGCACCCCGGGACGGGCGAACACTGAAGCTTTCTTT.

The J gene is TRBJ2-7, the V gene TRBV6-1, with D possibly called TRBD1 or TRBD2 (5 bases each). Germline V gene data show CDR1 as MNHNS and CDR2 as SASEGT. V was shortened by 4 bases and J by 7 bases, with 23 bases between the two germline ends. The CDR3 spans 16 residues. CDR3 coding DNA: TGTGCCAGCAGTGCCCCCGGGGCCACTTTCCTTGGGGAGCAGTACTTC. Its translation: CASSAPGATFLGEQYF.

The chain combines TRBV4-2 with TRBJ2-7; D is ambiguous. This CDR3 has 15 amino acids. Germline V gene sequence: CDR1 LGHNA, CDR2 YNFKEQ. Trimming removed 1 base from V and 1 base from J, with 11 bases in between. Written as DNA, the CDR3 is TGTGCCAGCAGCCAAGCCGGATCGGAGTCCTACGAGCAGTACTTC. Translated, it gives CASSQAGSESYEQYF.

CDR3 loop: CASSPGLAGGELQETQYF. The CDR3 bases are TGTGCCAGCAGCCCTGGACTAGCGGGGGGGGAGCTCCAAGAGACCCAGTACTTC. This chain uses TRBV11-1 with TRBJ2-5; 15 bases align to TRBD2. CDR1 is SGHAT, CDR2 FQDESV, per germline (reference sequence). J lost 1 base, V lost 5 bases, and 8 bases had no gene match. The CDR3 extends over 18 amino acids.

This clonotype was picked up one time. The CDR3 spells CASSENGPSANEKLFF. The CDR3 DNA sequence: TGTGCCAGCAGTGAAAACGGTCCCTCGGCTAATGAAAAACTGTTTTTT. The chain employs TRBV25-1 and TRBJ1-4; D ambiguous. V was shortened by 2 bases and J by 3 bases, with 13 bases between the two germline ends. The V gene's germline CDR1 is MGHDK and CDR2 SYGVNS. The CDR3 is 16 residues long. Full variable domain (missing parts from reference TRBV25-1 and TRBJ1-4): EADIYQTPRYLVIGTGKKITLECSQTMGHDKMYWYQQDPGMELHLIHYSYGVNSTEKGDLSSESTVSRIRTEHFPLTLESARPSHTSQYLCASSENGPSANEKLFFGSGTQLSVL.

The chain carries TRBV10-1 and TRBJ2-3; D ambiguous. Germline V gene lookup returns CDR1 WNHNN and CDR2 SYGVQD (reference sequence). V was trimmed by 0 bases and J by 10 bases, leaving 8 bases between them. This CDR3 region has 12 residues. CDR3 sequence: CASSESQSPQYF. The CDR3 nucleotides read TGCGCCAGCAGTGAGTCTCAGAGTCCGCAGTATTTT.

The chain carries TRBV9 and TRBJ2-7, with TRBD2 as a possible D gene (6 bases). Per the germline V gene, CDR1 is SGDLS and CDR2 is YYNGEE. V lost 4 bases and J lost 6, with 17 bases in between. The CDR3 totals 14 residues. As DNA, the CDR3 is TGTGCCAGCAGCCCGGTTTCGACTAGTCCCGAGCAGTACTTC. This gives the protein CASSPVSTSPEQYF. The whole variable domain, filled in from reference TRBV9 and TRBJ2-7, reads DSGVTQTPKHLITATGQRVTLRCSPRSGDLSVYWYQQSLDQGLQFLIQYYNGEERAKGNILERFSAQQFPDLHSELNLSSLELGDSALYFCASSPVSTSPEQYFGPGTRLTVT.

The chain joins TRBV7-9 to TRBJ2-1; TRBD2 aligns across 11 bases. The CDR3 is made up of 15 amino acids. V dropped 4 bases and J dropped 3; count of bases not matched to a gene: 2. Per the germline V gene, CDR1 is SEHNR and CDR2 is FQNEAQ (reference sequence). The CDR3 protein is CASSSLAGGYNEQFF. CDR3 DNA: TGTGCCAGCAGCTCCCTAGCGGGAGGCTACAATGAGCAGTTCTTC.

The chain joins TRBV10-1 to TRBJ2-5, with D perhaps matching TRBD1 (5 bases). This CDR3 is built from 16 residues. Germline values: CDR1 WNHNN, CDR2 SYGVQD (reference sequence). V lost 4 bases, J lost 4 bases, and 19 bases lay in between. As DNA, the CDR3 is TGCGCCAGCAGTGCCACCGACAGCCCCTTCCGAGAGACCCAGTACTTC. Translating it yields CASSATDSPFRETQYF.

The rearrangement links TRBV11-2 to TRBJ2-4; either TRBD1 or TRBD2 may supply D (6 bases each). The CDR3 length is 13 residues. Deletions cut 6 bases from V and 4 bases from J, with 10 bases between. Germline-derived CDR1 and CDR2 are SGHAT and FQNNGV. CDR3 sequence reads: CASRGGGKNIQYF. Here the CDR3 DNA reads TGTGCCAGCAGGGGGGGCGGGAAAAACATTCAGTACTTC. Full variable domain (rest looked up from reference TRBV11-2 and TRBJ2-4): EAGVAQSPRYKIIEKRQSVAFWCNPISGHATLYWYQQILGQGPKLLIQFQNNGVVDDSQLPKDRFSAERLKGVDSTLKIQPAKLEDSAVYLCASRGGGKNIQYFGAGTRLSVL.

The chain employs TRBV6-5 and TRBJ2-1; tentative D call: TRBD2 (5 bases). Looked up from germline, CDR1 is MNHEY and CDR2 is SVGAGI. Deletions cut 2 bases from V and 7 bases from J, with 15 bases between. The CDR3 spans 15 residues. CDR3 nucleotide sequence: TGTGCCAGCAGTTACCCGGGGAAAGGTTCGAATGAGCAGTTCTTC. This encodes CASSYPGKGSNEQFF.

V is TRBV6-5 and J is TRBJ2-7, with D unclear. The germline V and J ends were trimmed by 4 bases and 1 base, with 11 bases remaining between them. Germline assignment: CDR1 MNHEY and CDR2 SVGAGI. This CDR3 comprises 14 residues. As DNA, the CDR3 is TGTGCCAGCAGTTCGGACCGTTTTTCCTACGAGCAGTACTTC. Translating it yields CASSSDRFSYEQYF.

The chain couples TRBV5-1 to TRBJ2-1, with 7 bases that match TRBD2. With 3 bases clipped from V and 5 bases from J, the junction kept 11 bases outside the gene matches. The CDR3 has 16 residues. Germline-derived CDR1 and CDR2 are SGHRS and YFSETQ. CDR3 coding DNA: TGCGCCAGCAGCTACAACATACTAGCGACAAACAATGAGCAGTTCTTC. Protein product: CASSYNILATNNEQFF.

This chain uses TRBV6-1 with TRBJ1-2; no definite D call. Germline CDR1 MNHNS, CDR2 SASEGT. Between the trimmed V and J ends, which lost 3 bases and 5 bases, there was a span of 13 bases. CDR3 length: 14 amino acids. In DNA, the CDR3 is TGTGCCAGCAGTGAGGGTTCCACAACTTATGGCTACACCTTC. Translation: CASSEGSTTYGYTF.

The chain uses TRBV6-5 and TRBJ1-5, with TRBD1 matching over 7 bases. CDR1 and CDR2 (germline): MNHEY, SVGAGI. J was trimmed by 6 bases and V by 0 bases; bases with no gene match: 5. The CDR3 is 15 residues long. The CDR3: CASSYSVTGTQPQHF. CDR3 sequence (DNA): TGTGCCAGCAGTTACTCGGTGACAGGGACTCAGCCCCAGCATTTT.

The rearrangement joins TRBV11-3 to TRBJ2-3; no clear D gene. Germline V gene data show CDR1 as SGHNT and CDR2 as YENEEA. The CDR3 is made up of 14 amino acids. The V end was cut by 3 bases, the J end by 2 bases, with 9 bases between. This CDR3 is CASSFTSNTDTQYF. CDR3 bases: TGTGCCAGCAGCTTTACCAGCAACACAGATACGCAGTATTTT.

This chain uses TRBV29-1 with TRBJ1-3, with D possibly matching TRBD1 (5 bases). Germline V gene lookup returns CDR1 SQVTM and CDR2 ANQGSEA. This CDR3 contains 13 residues. The germline V and J ends were trimmed by 6 bases and 1 base, with 10 bases remaining between them. CDR3 sequence: CSVQDSSGNTIYF. CDR3 DNA: TGCAGCGTCCAAGACAGTTCTGGAAACACCATATATTTT.

The chain employs TRBV11-3 and TRBJ2-3; 11 positions match TRBD2. Germline trimming cut 1 base from V and 5 bases from J; bases unmatched to any gene: 8. The CDR3 spans 17 residues. From germline, CDR1 is SGHNT and CDR2 YENEEA. CDR3 bases: TGTGCCAGCAGCTTAGGTTCCACTAGCGGGGGTGGAGATACGCAGTATTTT. Translated: CASSLGSTSGGGDTQYF.

The rearrangement uses TRBV11-1 and TRBJ2-1; D perhaps matches TRBD2 (6 bases). This CDR3 comprises 12 residues. The V end lost 3 bases, the J end lost 9 bases, and 9 bases lay between the germline ends. The germline CDR1 and CDR2 sequences are SGHAT and FQDESV (reference sequence). CDR3 amino acids: CASSLGGVEQFF. CDR3 bases: TGTGCCAGCAGCTTGGGGGGAGTTGAGCAGTTCTTC. Variable domain in full (rest from reference TRBV11-1 and TRBJ2-1): EAEVAQSPRYKITEKSQAVAFWCDPISGHATLYWYRQILGQGPELLVQFQDESVVDDSQLPKDRFSAERLKGVDSTLKIQPAELGDSAMYLCASSLGGVEQFFGPGTRLTVL.